This TCR beta chain comes out of a study of blood T cell repertoires in COVID-19 (dated by TCRdb to 2018 to 2020). Regarding the study in general: Collaborator samples came from the United States, Italy and Spain and covered acute and convalescent phases of COVID-19. Where available, HLA class I and class II types were obtained from metadata supplied by the sample provider rather than from assay-based typing. The samples were drawn from two sources: the first 160 participants of the ongoing ImmuneRACE study, and 1,000 to 1,500 subjects contributed by 6 global collaborators. A de-identified subject ID, COVID-19 status, age in years and sex were almost always included in the sample metadata. The prospective study material was composed of cDNA or gDNA derived from T cells, B-cell-depleted T cells, or PBMCs. Deeply sampled blood TCRbeta repertoires from subjects exposed to, actively infected with, or recovered from COVID-19 were included in the dataset. The repertoires were released in a freely available public database intended as a resource for research on the immune response to SARS-CoV-2.

The immunoSEQ Assay, a bias-controlled multiplex PCR, was used to amplify TCRbeta CDR3 regions from genomic DNA. In the paper's pipeline: The number of nucleated cells in each sample was estimated by amplification of reference gene primers within the assay. To quantify the absolute abundance of each unique TCRbeta CDR3 rearrangement, sequence reads were collapsed and filtered. For each sample, productive Simpson clonality was calculated as the square root of Simpson's diversity index across productive rearrangements. Not all clones reach the TCRdb copy of this immuneACCESS table, which keeps in-frame sequences only. Checked studies attribute under half of the gap to unresolved V genes and leave the rest unexplained. V and J calls and clone size are given by that table; D and trimming were obtained from the DNA. Here the sample has a few hundred thousand clones; roughly 87% occur a single time. The ten biggest clones cover about 4.8% of the sample.

CDR1 and CDR2 (GTSNPN, SVGIG) derive from the germline V gene (reference sequence). Cut back by 0 bases and 6 bases, the V and J ends lie 17 bases apart. CDR3 length: 15 amino acids, cysteine to phenylalanine. Only CDR3 DNA is held: 45 bases, read in frame from base 1. The paper's findings and limits, for the study overall: The quantity of clinical and demographic metadata differed by source and by participant and was supplied without curation.

Participants in the prospective study were enrolled through a virtual design, were aged about 18 to 100 years, and lived in about 25 United States geographic areas. In the prospective study, participants were assigned to cohorts based on the clinical history participants reported in a screening survey and a study questionnaire. For ImmuneRACE Cohort 3, a participant was defined as recovered based on two consecutive negative NP/OP PCR tests, clearance by a healthcare professional, or resolution of symptoms. Mobile phlebotomists in the prospective study collected whole blood, serum and a nasopharyngeal or oropharyngeal swab from every participant. Additional blood draws and questionnaires over an approximately two-month period could optionally be provided by prospective study participants. Before DNA extraction, prospective study blood samples were shipped either frozen or at room temperature. Notes on this clone: Its antigen is not yet known. No base qualities exist here, and no much larger clone lies one base off it.

This receptor was obtained from a woman between 45 and 60 years old who had recovered from COVID-19. The chain is encoded by TRBV30 joined to TRBJ1-1; D gene: possibly TRBD1, on 5 matching bases. Specimen: PBMCs or T cells enriched from blood (not recorded which). The CDR3 amino acid sequence is: CAWSVVYRRWAEAFF. In nucleotide form, the sequence is TGTGCCTGGAGTGTAGTATACAGGCGGTGGGCTGAAGCTTTCTTT.